The clone carrying this TCR beta chain was seen ten or more times. Its specificity is not known. Researchers built TCR beta libraries using quantitative 5'-RACE with molecular barcodes. TCRdb reprocessed the 5' RACE reads via MiXCR and lists one record per CDR3 protein. The sample contains about 130,000 distinct CDR3 sequences, roughly 13% of which appear only once. This record comes from a study of CD8 T cells in ankylosing spondylitis. Study conclusions and caveats: Made up of about eight highly homologous variants, a TCR beta motif appeared characteristic of ankylosing spondylitis blood. As for the disease-linked clones, they showed a CD8+ phenotype and occurred at relatively low frequencies in peripheral blood. Prior literature has documented some motif variants in synovial fluid and blood from reactive arthritis.

The sequence was collected from a female donor with ankylosing spondylitis or in good health (not recorded which). Sample: blood, either unsorted or a sorted T cell fraction (not recorded which).

The CDR3 DNA is TGCGCCAGCAGCCTACTTTTGTTTGAAAAACTGTTTTTT. Protein: CASSLLLFEKLFF. The chain employs TRBV4-1 and TRBJ1-4, with D hard to call. V lost 4 bases to trimming and J lost 7 bases, with 10 bases between them. Germline lookup yields CDR1 MGHRA and CDR2 YSYEKL. This CDR3 comprises 13 residues.